What follows are 12 T cell receptor beta chains derived from one specimen sequenced in a study of response to subunit inactivated influenza vaccine. TCRdb used MiXCR to reprocess the RT-PCR reads, holding one entry per CDR3 protein. The sample comprises over 150,000 distinct CDR3 sequences, roughly a tenth of which are singletons, and around 12% rests with the top ten. Sequencing used non-naive T cells sorted from PBMCs, obtained more than 35 days after vaccination. All receptors derive from a man aged 50-60 years who received an inactivated influenza vaccine.

This clonotype was observed many times. This rearrangement joins TRBV5-1 to TRBJ2-7; TRBD2 matches 11 bases. CDR1 and CDR2 (germline): SGHRS, YFSETQ. With V trimmed by 3 bases and J by 3 bases, 5 bases remained unmatched. This CDR3 contains 15 residues. The CDR3 region is CASSSSGGSIYEQYF. The CDR3 nucleotides read TGCGCCAGCAGCTCTAGCGGGGGGTCCATCTACGAGCAGTACTTC. Together with reference TRBV5-1 and TRBJ2-7, the CDR3 gives the full variable domain: KAGVTQTPRYLIKTRGQQVTLSCSPISGHRSVSWYQQTPGQGLQFLFEYFSETQRNKGNFPGRFSGRQFSNSRSEMNVSTLELGDSALYLCASSSSGGSIYEQYFGPGTRLTVT.

This chain connects TRBV2 to TRBJ2-7; 7 nucleotides align to TRBD2. Germline values: CDR1 SNHLY, CDR2 FYNNEI. J was trimmed by 0 bases and V by 4 bases; bases with no gene match: 9. The CDR3 totals 16 residues. CDR3 sequence (DNA): TGTGCCAGCAGTGGAAAAGCTAGCGGTAGCTCCTACGAGCAGTACTTC. Translated, it gives CASSGKASGSSYEQYF.

The CDR3: CASSLWPVGEQFF. In DNA, the CDR3 is TGTGCCAGCAGTTTATGGCCGGTTGGGGAGCAGTTCTTC. V gene TRBV28 combines with J gene TRBJ2-1; D remains unclear. The CDR3 contains 13 residues. The germline CDR1 and CDR2 sequences are MDHEN and SYDVKM. V shed 0 bases and J shed 10 bases, with 10 bases lying between them. Based on the CDR3 plus reference TRBV28 and TRBJ2-1, the full variable domain is DVKVTQSSRYLVKRTGEKVFLECVQDMDHENMFWYRQDPGLGLRLIYFSYDVKMKEKGDIPEGYSVSREKKERFSLILESASTNQTSMYLCASSLWPVGEQFFGPGTRLTVL.

The V gene is TRBV28, the J gene TRBJ2-2; 8 nucleotides match TRBD2. The germline CDR1 and CDR2 sequences are MDHEN and SYDVKM. The trim removed 6 bases at V and 3 bases at J, leaving 12 bases unmatched. This CDR3 has 17 amino acids. As DNA, the CDR3 is TGTGCCAGCAGCCAAGGGGCCGGGGGGGCCTACACCGGGGAGCTGTTTTTT. This encodes CASSQGAGGAYTGELFF.

This clonotype was detected a few times. The gene calls are TRBV4-3 and TRBJ2-3, with a weak D call TRBD2 (5 bases). V was cut by 1 base and J by 9 bases, with 11 bases left in between. From germline, CDR1 is LGHNA and CDR2 YSLEER. This CDR3 region has 13 residues. The DNA of the CDR3 is TGCGCCAGCAGCCAAGTGGCGGGTAGCACGCAGTATTTT. This sequence encodes CASSQVAGSTQYF.

This sequence joins TRBV3-1 and TRBJ2-5; D not resolved. The CDR3 has 15 amino acids. Germline V lookup: CDR1 LGHDT, CDR2 YNNKEL (reference sequence). Trimming pared 3 bases from V and 5 bases from J, leaving 16 bases between. The CDR3 bases are TGTGCCAGCAGCCACTCCTTCTCGGGTATGGAGACCCAGTACTTC. Protein product: CASSHSFSGMETQYF.

A word on this clonotype: An end of the junction does not agree with germline; a read error may underlie this. The V and J genes are TRBV7-2 and TRBJ2-1, with D possibly being TRBD1 or TRBD2 (7 bases each). This CDR3 is 16 amino acids long. The V gene's germline CDR1 is SGHTA and CDR2 FQGNSA. The CDR3 DNA is TGTGCCAGCAGCTTAGGGGGGGGACAGTCCTACAATGAGAAGTTCTTC. As protein: CASSLGGGQSYNEKFF.

This clonotype was observed at least ten times. The V call is TRBV20-1, the J call TRBJ2-4; 14 nucleotides agree with TRBD2. V lost 1 base and J lost 0; bases outside the gene matches: 8. The CDR3 length is 19 residues. In germline, CDR1 is DFQATT, CDR2 SNEGSKA (reference sequence). CDR3 in DNA: TGCAGTGCTAGAGCAAGACTAGCGGGGGGGCTAATAGCCAAAAACATTCAGTACTTC. Its protein product is CSARARLAGGLIAKNIQYF.

The rearrangement links TRBV27 to TRBJ2-7, with 8 bases that match TRBD2. There are 14 residues in the CDR3. The germline gives CDR1 MNHEY, CDR2 SMNVEV (reference sequence). The J segment lost 2 bases and the V segment lost 3 bases, leaving 3 bases of the junction unmatched. This CDR3 reads CASSFFGGAYEQYF. Written as DNA, the CDR3 is TGTGCCAGCAGTTTTTTCGGGGGGGCCTACGAGCAGTACTTC.

This clonotype was found a few times. V is TRBV20-1 and J is TRBJ2-5; unclear D gene. V was pared by 0 bases and J by 1 base, with 12 bases between. The germline V gene has CDR1 DFQATT and CDR2 SNEGSKA (reference sequence). This CDR3 spans 15 amino acids. CDR3 DNA sequence: TGCAGTGCTAGAGATCCAAGGGCGCGCCAAGAGACCCAGTACTTC. Its translation: CSARDPRARQETQYF.

V usage is TRBV5-5 and J usage is TRBJ1-5; perhaps TRBD1 as D (6 bases). CDR1 is SGHKS, CDR2 YYEKEE, per germline (reference sequence). With 1 base removed from V and 6 bases from J, the gap between germline ends came to 11 bases. The CDR3 has 14 residues. CDR3: CASSLMGGTQPQHF. The CDR3 DNA follows: TGTGCCAGCAGCTTGATGGGGGGCACTCAGCCCCAGCATTTT.

CDR3: CASSLDRGLTDTQYF. In DNA form, the CDR3 reads TGTGCCAGCAGCTTGGACAGGGGTCTCACAGATACGCAGTATTTT. The chain employs TRBV5-4 and TRBJ2-3, with 7 bases aligning to TRBD1. V gave up 0 bases and J gave up 2 bases; unmatched junction bases: 3. Germline loops: CDR1 SGHNT, CDR2 YYREEE (reference sequence). This CDR3 region has 15 residues.